These 2 T cell receptor beta chains were sequenced from one sample in a study of neurological immune-mediated disorders. TCRdb ran MiXCR on the 5' RACE reads and lists one entry per CDR3 protein. The sample lists about 55,000 distinct CDR3 sequences; roughly 4.6% were seen once. The sample was PBMCs. The receptor source for this set is a man aged 50-60 years with multiple sclerosis.

This clonotype was seen repeatedly, ten times or more. This chain joins TRBV2 and TRBJ1-1; D is undetermined. Trimming took 7 bases from V and 4 from J, leaving 16 bases between them. Germline assignment: CDR1 SNHLY and CDR2 FYNNEI. The CDR3 is 14 amino acids. The CDR3 DNA reads TGTGCCAGCATAGCTTCCAGGTATACCACTGAAGCTTTCTTT. Encoded protein: CASIASRYTTEAFF.

This clonotype showed up many times. This chain joins TRBV5-1 and TRBJ2-7; D perhaps matches TRBD1 (5 bases). CDR1 and CDR2 from the germline V gene are SGHRS and YFSETQ. V was pared by 1 base and J by 2 bases, with 7 bases between. CDR3 size: 13 residues. This chain's CDR3 is CASSLTGAYEQYF. As DNA, the CDR3 is TGCGCCAGCAGCTTGACAGGCGCCTACGAGCAGTACTTC.